This is a list of T cell receptor beta chains from one sample in a study of OX40 agonist ivuxolimab in advanced cancers. Clones were sequenced by immunoSEQ multiplex PCR, and TCRdb holds only the in-frame ones, with some missing. This table holds under 80,000 clones, approximately 95% found once. The material sequenced was CD4+ or CD8+ T cells sorted from blood, taken in a trial of the OX40 agonist ivuxolimab. The receptors shown here come from an adult with an advanced solid tumor such as melanoma, head and neck, liver or kidney cancer. Both conserved end residues are part of each CDR3. Fields, in order: V gene, J gene, clone size, D gene, CDR3 DNA, CDR3 protein. A D gene is named only where the DNA matches it firmly. Some rows mark clone size as missing; the rest say once, few, many or name a class of expanded clone.

v_call: TRBV6-5
j_call: TRBJ2-1
clone_size: .
d_call: .
cdr3_nt: TGTGCCAGCAGTTACTACGATGAGCAGTTCTTC
cdr3_aa: CASSYYDEQFF

v_call: TRBV5-1
j_call: TRBJ2-1
clone_size: .
d_call: TRBD2
cdr3_nt: TGCGCCAGCAGCCAAATCTCTAGCGGGGGGACCCTTTACAATGAGCAGTTCTTC
cdr3_aa: CASSQISSGGTLYNEQFF

v_call: TRBV6-5
j_call: TRBJ1-5
clone_size: .
d_call: .
cdr3_nt: TGTGCCAGCAGTTATTCGGGGTATCAGCCCCAGCATTTT
cdr3_aa: CASSYSGYQPQHF

v_call: TRBV5-1
j_call: TRBJ1-1
clone_size: .
d_call: .
cdr3_nt: TGCGCCAGCAGCTTGGTTTCCGGGAGCACTGAAGCTTTCTTT
cdr3_aa: CASSLVSGSTEAFF

v_call: TRBV9
j_call: TRBJ1-2
clone_size: .
d_call: TRBD1
cdr3_nt: TGTGCCAGCAGCCTGGGACAGAGTTTAAACTATGGCTACACCTTC
cdr3_aa: CASSLGQSLNYGYTF

v_call: TRBV5-1
j_call: TRBJ2-1
clone_size: .
d_call: TRBD2
cdr3_nt: TGCGCCAGCAGCTTGATGGATGCGGGGGTTAGGGAGCAGTTCTTC
cdr3_aa: CASSLMDAGVREQFF

v_call: TRBV6-6
j_call: TRBJ1-4
clone_size: .
d_call: TRBD1
cdr3_nt: TGTGCCAGCAGGAGAGCAGGGGGCGCAGATGAAAAACTGTTTTTT
cdr3_aa: CASRRAGGADEKLFF

v_call: TRBV27
j_call: TRBJ1-5
clone_size: .
d_call: TRBD1
cdr3_nt: TGTGCCAGCAGACCCGACAGGGGGGTAGGCAATCAGCCCCAGCATTTT
cdr3_aa: CASRPDRGVGNQPQHF

v_call: TRBV5-1
j_call: TRBJ2-5
clone_size: .
d_call: .
cdr3_nt: TGCGCCAGCAGCTTGGTTACCACAGAAGAGACCCAGTACTTC
cdr3_aa: CASSLVTTEETQYF

v_call: TRBV7-2
j_call: TRBJ2-1
clone_size: .
d_call: .
cdr3_nt: TGTGCCAGCAGGTCAGCGTGGGCTCTACAGGAGCAGTTCTTC
cdr3_aa: CASRSAWALQEQFF

v_call: TRBV14
j_call: TRBJ1-1
clone_size: .
d_call: TRBD1
cdr3_nt: TGTGCCAGCAGCCAGTCACAGGGGTATAGCACTGAAGCTTTCTTT
cdr3_aa: CASSQSQGYSTEAFF

v_call: TRBV29-1
j_call: TRBJ2-3
clone_size: .
d_call: TRBD1
cdr3_nt: TGCAGCGTGGGAGGGGACAGGGACACAGATACGCAGTATTTT
cdr3_aa: CSVGGDRDTDTQYF

v_call: TRBV6-1
j_call: TRBJ1-3
clone_size: .
d_call: TRBD1
cdr3_nt: TGTGCCAGCAGTGAAGGAGGGGGCAGAATTATCTCTGGAAACACCATATATTTT
cdr3_aa: CASSEGGGRIISGNTIYF

v_call: TRBV14
j_call: TRBJ2-5
clone_size: .
d_call: TRBD2
cdr3_nt: TGTGCCAGCAGCCAACTAGCGGGGATACAAGAGACCCAGTACTTC
cdr3_aa: CASSQLAGIQETQYF

v_call: TRBV5-4
j_call: TRBJ2-7
clone_size: .
d_call: .
cdr3_nt: TGTGCCAGCAGCTTCCGGGACAAGCAATACGAGCAGTACTTC
cdr3_aa: CASSFRDKQYEQYF

v_call: TRBV6-1
j_call: TRBJ2-4
clone_size: .
d_call: .
cdr3_nt: TGTGCCAGCAGTTACGCAAACATTCAGTACTTC
cdr3_aa: CASSYANIQYF

v_call: TRBV18
j_call: TRBJ2-7
clone_size: .
d_call: TRBD1
cdr3_nt: TGTGCCAGCTCACCACGCCCACCCGGGACAGGCAACTACGAGCAGTACTTC
cdr3_aa: CASSPRPPGTGNYEQYF

v_call: TRBV11-2
j_call: TRBJ2-5
clone_size: .
d_call: .
cdr3_nt: TGTGCCAGCAGCTTAGGGGGGACGGTCCAAGAGGCCCAGTACTTC
cdr3_aa: CASSLGGTVQEAQYF

v_call: TRBV7-9
j_call: TRBJ2-7
clone_size: .
d_call: TRBD1
cdr3_nt: TGTGCCAGCAGCTTAGAGATGACAGGGAGCTCCTACGAGCAGTACTTC
cdr3_aa: CASSLEMTGSSYEQYF

v_call: TRBV7-2
j_call: TRBJ1-5
clone_size: .
d_call: .
cdr3_nt: TGTGCCAGCAGCTTAGTTTCAGATCAGCCCCAGCATTTT
cdr3_aa: CASSLVSDQPQHF

v_call: TRBV6-6
j_call: TRBJ2-1
clone_size: once
d_call: .
cdr3_nt: TGTGCCAGCAGTTACCCCGGGTTCCGGGGTGAGCAGTTCTTC
cdr3_aa: CASSYPGFRGEQFF